Listed here is a single T cell receptor (beta chain). Its target is not known. This specimen comes from a study of T cell clonotyping in hematopoietic cell transplantation. TCRdb's table, derived via immunoSEQ multiplex PCR, lists solely in-frame clones and lacks some. Of some 5,100 clones in the sample, 75% to 85% are singletons; the top ten hold 27%. General study points: No sorting was done, leaving CD4 and CD8 contributions mixed. Recipient TCR diversity dropped after transplant; expanded clonotypes rose from day 30 to 180. Few recipient clonotypes overlapped donors; over 95% were de novo at given depth.

Blood collection times were about day -28 and days 30, 100, 180 posttransplant. J gave up 2 bases and V 4 bases, and 3 bases lay outside the gene matches. This CDR3 comprises 14 residues. Per germline, CDR1 MNHNS and CDR2 SASEGT. The input for sequencing was PBMCs, taken 100 days after allogeneic stem cell transplant. The sequence was obtained from a male patient between 45 and 60 years old who had an allogeneic stem cell transplant from an unrelated donor, so the T cells may come from the graft donor. Some clones in this sample may be carry-over from other donors' samples. The V gene is TRBV6-1, the J gene TRBJ2-7; 9 bases line up with TRBD2. CDR3 loop: CASSGTSAAYEQYF. The DNA of the CDR3 is TGTGCCAGCAGTGGGACTAGCGCGGCCTACGAGCAGTACTTC.